A single sample is the source of the 31 T cell receptor beta chains below, sequenced in a study of beta chain features in type 1 diabetes. No antigens are known for them. All of the isolated RNA was reverse transcribed, so expressed TCRB transcripts were sequenced. The protocol was immunoSEQ multiplex PCR, while the TCRdb copy is restricted to in-frame clones and leaves out a portion. The repertoire includes about 640,000 clones, roughly 12% of them detected once, and more than 0.09% sits in the top ten. Study-wide results and caveats: TCRB CDR3s were moderately but significantly shorter in Type 1 diabetes patients in all four CD4+ subsets.

The sequencing sample was made of naive CD4+ T cells from blood. The receptors were gathered from a man aged 25-45 years with type 1 diabetes.

This sequence joins TRBV29-1 and TRBJ2-5; 9 bases line up with TRBD2. The CDR3 has 14 residues. The germline gives CDR1 SQVTM, CDR2 ANQGSEA. Trimming took 4 bases from V and 5 from J; bases not matched to a gene: 8. CDR3 residues: CSVGPLAGVETQYF. CDR3 DNA sequence: TGCAGCGTTGGTCCCTTAGCGGGGGTGGAGACCCAGTACTTC.

This clone was observed a handful of times. This rearrangement joins TRBV10-3 to TRBJ1-1; weak D call: TRBD1 (5 bases). CDR3 size: 12 residues. V was clipped by 1 base and J by 11 bases, with 11 bases between them. In germline, CDR1 is ENHRY, CDR2 SYGVKD. For the CDR3, the DNA is TGTGCCATCAGTGAGTTGGAACAGGCGGCTTTCTTT. It codes for CAISELEQAAFF.

This clone was observed a handful of times. This chain links TRBV5-4 with TRBJ1-6, with 9 bases fitting TRBD1. CDR1 SGHNT and CDR2 YYREEE come from the germline V gene (reference sequence). CDR3 length equals 14 residues. Losses at the gene ends were 4 bases for V and 10 bases for J; bases not matched to a gene: 6. This CDR3 reads CASSRGQGGSPLHF. CDR3 DNA: TGTGCCAGCAGCAGGGGACAGGGAGGCTCACCCCTCCACTTT.

The chain combines TRBV9 with TRBJ1-6, with 8 bases that match TRBD1. The CDR3 loop spans 16 amino acids. The germline CDR1 and CDR2 sequences are SGDLS and YYNGEE. After removal of 0 bases from V and 9 bases from J, the junction contained 8 bases not matched to a gene. The CDR3 DNA sequence: TGTGCCAGCAGCGTAGGGACAGGGACCAGTAGTTCACCCCTCCACTTT. Translating it yields CASSVGTGTSSSPLHF. Complete variable domain (other parts from reference TRBV9 and TRBJ1-6): DSGVTQTPKHLITATGQRVTLRCSPRSGDLSVYWYQQSLDQGLQFLIQYYNGEERAKGNILERFSAQQFPDLHSELNLSSLELGDSALYFCASSVGTGTSSSPLHFGNGTRLTVT.

This sequence joins TRBV7-2 and TRBJ2-5; the match to TRBD1 covers 10 bases. The CDR3 runs 16 residues. CDR1 and CDR2 from the germline V gene are SGHTA and FQGNSA. The V segment lost 4 bases and the J segment 7 bases; nucleotides outside the gene matches: 12. The CDR3 region is CASSSGQGRPKGTQYF. CDR3 sequence (DNA): TGTGCCAGCAGCTCGGGACAGGGGCGCCCTAAAGGGACCCAGTACTTC.

The J gene is TRBJ1-1, the V gene TRBV14; the D is unclear. Trimming removed 1 base from V and 0 bases from J, with 9 bases in between. The CDR3 consists of 15 residues. CDR1 is SGHDN, CDR2 FVKESK, per germline. The CDR3 DNA is TGTGCCAGCAGCCAAGTGGCAGGACTGAACACTGAAGCTTTCTTT. Its protein is CASSQVAGLNTEAFF.

This clone was seen a handful of times. The V call is TRBV6-1, the J call TRBJ1-2, with D unresolved. CDR1 is MNHNS and CDR2 is SASEGT in the germline V gene. The CDR3 spans 12 residues. Trimming took 2 bases from V and 8 from J, leaving 9 bases between them. The CDR3 reads CASSENVLGYTF. The CDR3 DNA follows: TGTGCCAGCAGTGAAAATGTATTAGGCTACACCTTC.

The chain recombines TRBV6-4 with TRBJ2-1, with 8 bases fitting TRBD2. Germline V gene sequence: CDR1 MRHNA, CDR2 SNTAGT. The trim removed 6 bases at V and 8 bases at J, leaving 12 bases unmatched. The CDR3 is made up of 15 amino acids. CDR3 sequence (DNA): TGTGCCAGCAGCCCGGCCGGGACTAGGAGACATGAGCAGTTCTTC. The encoded protein is CASSPAGTRRHEQFF.

The chain uses TRBV5-1 and TRBJ2-6; unclear D gene. In germline, CDR1 is SGHRS, CDR2 YFSETQ. V shed 0 bases and J shed 0 bases, with 10 bases lying between them. The CDR3 length is 17 residues. CDR3 nucleotides: TGCGCCAGCAGCTTGGTACCGATTAACTCTGGGGCCAACGTCCTGACTTTC. Its translation: CASSLVPINSGANVLTF.

This clone was recorded a few times. J is TRBJ2-5 and V is TRBV4-1, with TRBD1 identical over 7 bases. V dropped 3 bases and J dropped 1; count of bases not matched to a gene: 8. CDR1 is MGHRA and CDR2 is YSYEKL in the germline V gene. This CDR3 comprises 16 residues. Written as DNA, the CDR3 is TGCGCCAGCAGCCAGATGACAGGGATGTCCCAAGAGACCCAGTACTTC. Amino acids: CASSQMTGMSQETQYF.

The rearrangement uses TRBV13 and TRBJ2-1, with 7 bases aligning to TRBD1. V shed 6 bases and J 2 bases; nucleotides not matched to a gene: 7. This CDR3 region has 15 residues. From germline, CDR1 is PRHDT and CDR2 FYEKMQ (reference sequence). The CDR3 nucleotides read TGTGCCAGCAGTTTCCGGGACAGTCCCTACAATGAGCAGTTCTTC. Amino acid sequence: CASSFRDSPYNEQFF.

V gene TRBV9 combines with J gene TRBJ2-1; D is tentatively TRBD1 or TRBD2 (6 bases each). Germline CDR1 SGDLS, CDR2 YYNGEE. V was pared by 4 bases and J by 5 bases, with 22 bases between. This CDR3 is 17 amino acids long. The CDR3 here is CASSPARGTVLNNEQFF. In nucleotides, the CDR3 is TGTGCCAGCAGCCCAGCTAGGGGGACTGTACTAAACAATGAGCAGTTCTTC. Variable domain in full (rest from reference TRBV9 and TRBJ2-1): DSGVTQTPKHLITATGQRVTLRCSPRSGDLSVYWYQQSLDQGLQFLIQYYNGEERAKGNILERFSAQQFPDLHSELNLSSLELGDSALYFCASSPARGTVLNNEQFFGPGTRLTVL.

In its sample, this clone was seen a few times. The gene calls are TRBV19 and TRBJ2-7; the D gene is possibly TRBD2 (6 bases). V lost 3 bases, J lost 4 bases, and 7 bases lay in between. This CDR3 region has 12 residues. The germline V gene has CDR1 LNHDA and CDR2 SQIVND (reference sequence). CDR3 region: CASSMGGYEQYF. The CDR3 DNA reads TGTGCCAGTAGTATGGGGGGTTACGAGCAGTACTTC.

There are a few counts of this clone. This rearrangement joins TRBV27 to TRBJ2-5; D uncertain. The CDR3 length is 14 residues. V was cut by 6 bases and J by 4 bases, with 15 bases left in between. Germline values: CDR1 MNHEY, CDR2 SMNVEV (reference sequence). The CDR3 nucleotides are TGTGCCAGCAGCCAAACCCCGTCCGGAGAGACCCAGTACTTC. Encoded protein: CASSQTPSGETQYF.

The rearrangement joins TRBV2 to TRBJ1-1; D is undetermined. The V gene's germline CDR1 is SNHLY and CDR2 FYNNEI. Trimming shortened V by 6 bases and J by 9 bases, and 20 bases separated the two germline ends. The CDR3 totals 14 residues. The CDR3 DNA follows: TGTGCCAGCAGAGATTTGAAAGGACGAGTCCAAGCTTTCTTT. It specifies CASRDLKGRVQAFF.

The rearrangement joins TRBV25-1 to TRBJ1-2; a weak D match, TRBD1 (5 bases). CDR1 is MGHDK and CDR2 is SYGVNS in the germline V gene. The length of the CDR3 is 15 residues. The V gene lost 3 bases and the J gene lost 2 bases, with 13 bases spanning the gap. CDR3 DNA: TGTGCCAGCAGTGAGGCTCAGGGCGGCAACTATGGCTACACCTTC. This encodes CASSEAQGGNYGYTF.

V is TRBV18 and J is TRBJ2-3; a possible D gene is TRBD1 (6 bases). Germline CDR1 and CDR2: KGHSH and LQKENI. Trimming stripped 3 bases from V and 1 base from J, with 11 bases between. The CDR3 contains 15 residues. CDR3 DNA sequence: TGTGCCAGCTCACCTACGACAGGTGGCACAGATACGCAGTATTTT. It codes for CASSPTTGGTDTQYF.

This clone was seen only a few times. V and J are TRBV7-2 and TRBJ2-5; a possible D gene is TRBD2 (6 bases). This CDR3 region has 14 residues. Germline V gene lookup returns CDR1 SGHTA and CDR2 FQGNSA. V dropped 6 bases and J dropped 5 bases, with 16 bases sitting between them. The chain's CDR3 is CASSTSPTGETQYF. CDR3 nucleotide sequence: TGTGCCAGCAGTACTAGCCCGACCGGGGAGACCCAGTACTTC.

This chain uses TRBV27 with TRBJ1-2; weak D call: TRBD1 (6 bases). CDR1 and CDR2 (germline): MNHEY, SMNVEV (reference sequence). Trimming pared 11 bases from V and 4 bases from J, leaving 11 bases between. This CDR3 comprises 11 residues. In nucleotides, the CDR3 is TGTGCCGTGGGGGGCTCCTATGGCTACACCTTC. As protein: CAVGGSYGYTF.

The chain recombines TRBV7-9 with TRBJ2-1; no firm D call. The germline V gene has CDR1 SEHNR and CDR2 FQNEAQ (reference sequence). Trimming stripped 4 bases from V and 6 bases from J, with 19 bases between. The CDR3 totals 16 residues. This chain's CDR3 is CASSSPHSKLSNEQFF. The DNA of the CDR3 is TGTGCCAGCAGCTCCCCCCACAGTAAATTATCCAATGAGCAGTTCTTC.

J is TRBJ2-7 and V is TRBV19; perhaps D is TRBD1 or TRBD2 (5 bases each). Germline CDR1 and CDR2: LNHDA and SQIVND (reference sequence). This CDR3 is 14 amino acids long. V dropped 9 bases and J dropped 0 bases, with 15 bases sitting between them. The CDR3 sequence: CARPMWGTSYEQYF. CDR3 sequence (DNA): TGTGCCAGACCTATGTGGGGGACCTCCTACGAGCAGTACTTC.

This rearrangement joins TRBV2 to TRBJ2-7; D is unclear. V lost 3 bases and J lost 2, with 11 bases in between. Germline V lookup: CDR1 SNHLY, CDR2 FYNNEI. The CDR3 consists of 14 residues. The CDR3 loop reads CASSDNGVAYEQYF. The DNA for the CDR3 is TGTGCCAGCAGTGATAATGGTGTGGCCTACGAGCAGTACTTC.

This sequence joins TRBV25-1 and TRBJ1-2; possibly TRBD1 for D (5 bases). Trimming removed 3 bases at V and 2 bases at J, with 10 bases between. Per germline, CDR1 MGHDK and CDR2 SYGVNS. This CDR3 comprises 14 residues. CDR3 sequence (DNA): TGTGCCAGCAGTGAGGCAGGGAAGAACTATGGCTACACCTTC. Amino acids: CASSEAGKNYGYTF.

This chain connects TRBV25-1 to TRBJ1-2; TRBD1 matches at 9 bases. The CDR3 runs to 16 residues. Germline V gene data show CDR1 as MGHDK and CDR2 as SYGVNS. J lost 2 bases, V lost 4 bases, and 8 bases had no gene match. The CDR3 nucleotides are TGTGCCAGCAGTGGTTGGGGACAGGGAGGAAACTATGGCTACACCTTC. Its translation is CASSGWGQGGNYGYTF.

J is TRBJ2-3 and V is TRBV7-2; 10 bases map to TRBD2. The CDR3 is made up of 16 amino acids. The junction had 5 bases not matched to a gene; V was cut back by 3 bases and J by 2 bases. CDR1 and CDR2 from the germline V gene are SGHTA and FQGNSA. The CDR3 nucleotides are TGTGCCAGCAGCTTTGTTAGCGGGGGGTCCACAGATACGCAGTATTTT. It specifies CASSFVSGGSTDTQYF.

This clone was picked up a small number of times. The rearrangement uses TRBV5-1 and TRBJ2-1; 11 bases line up with TRBD2. CDR1 is SGHRS, CDR2 YFSETQ, per germline. The V segment lost 1 base and the J segment 7 bases; nucleotides outside the gene matches: 4. CDR3 length: 15 amino acids. The CDR3 nucleotides read TGCGCCAGCAGCTTGTTCCCTAGCGGGGGGAATGAGCAGTTCTTC. Protein: CASSLFPSGGNEQFF. The full variable domain, with the rest looked up from reference TRBV5-1 and TRBJ2-1, is KAGVTQTPRYLIKTRGQQVTLSCSPISGHRSVSWYQQTPGQGLQFLFEYFSETQRNKGNFPGRFSGRQFSNSRSEMNVSTLELGDSALYLCASSLFPSGGNEQFFGPGTRLTVL.

This clone came up a few times. The chain couples TRBV7-3 to TRBJ2-1; unclear D gene. Germline CDR1 and CDR2: SGHTA and FQGTGA. V was trimmed by 2 bases and J by 3 bases, leaving 8 bases between them. The CDR3 extends over 14 amino acids. For the CDR3, the DNA is TGTGCCAGCAGCTTACATTGGGACTACAATGAGCAGTTCTTC. Its protein is CASSLHWDYNEQFF.

This clone occurred a few times. The rearrangement uses TRBV25-1 and TRBJ2-1; D is perhaps TRBD2 (7 bases). Germline loops: CDR1 MGHDK, CDR2 SYGVNS. This CDR3 has 16 residues. V was cut by 5 bases and J by 6 bases, with 20 bases left in between. The CDR3 nucleotides are TGTGCCAGCAGTCTTGCCAGGGGACTATCGTTCAATGAGCAGTTCTTC. Translated: CASSLARGLSFNEQFF.

This clone was found once. The sample holds other DNA sequences that translate to the same CDR3. The V gene is TRBV7-2, the J gene TRBJ1-5; 8 bases line up with TRBD1. J gave up 5 bases and V 5 bases, and 2 bases lay outside the gene matches. This CDR3 spans 13 amino acids. The V gene's germline CDR1 is SGHTA and CDR2 FQGNSA. CDR3 residues: CASSAQGDQPQHF. CDR3 coding DNA: TGTGCCAGCAGCGCACAGGGGGATCAGCCCCAGCATTTT.

This clone was counted ten times or more. This rearrangement joins TRBV10-3 to TRBJ2-1; maybe TRBD1 (6 bases). V was shortened by 5 bases and J by 4 bases, with 12 bases between the two germline ends. The germline gives CDR1 ENHRY, CDR2 SYGVKD. CDR3 length equals 14 residues. The CDR3 sequence: CAISLDRLYNEQFF. The CDR3 DNA is TGTGCCATCAGTTTGGACAGATTGTACAATGAGCAGTTCTTC.

V and J are TRBV9 and TRBJ1-2; possible D gene TRBD1, 6 bases. Germline CDR1 SGDLS, CDR2 YYNGEE. With 0 bases removed from V and 6 bases from J, the gap between germline ends came to 9 bases. This CDR3 region has 13 residues. The CDR3 is CASSVEQGNGYTF. Here the CDR3 DNA reads TGTGCCAGCAGCGTAGAACAGGGTAATGGCTACACCTTC.